What follows is one T cell receptor (beta chain) and its context. Its specificity is not known. These data belong to a study of shared clonotypes between healthy human individuals. Looking at the study overall: Three plates each covered CD4 naive and memory; CD8 naive two, CD8 memory one. Study observations and caveats: How much donors shared clonotypes was expected to be affected by sequencing depth. Naive CD4 clonotypes overlapped across a handful of donors at about 5%.

Every subset's genomic DNA went evenly onto several immunoSEQ plates. Assay used: immunoSEQ multiplex PCR; TCRdb lists only in-frame clones, some missing. The sample records more than 900,000 clones, 70% to 80% being singletons. Looked up from germline, CDR1 is KGHSH and CDR2 is LQKENI. V shed 3 bases, J shed 10 bases, and the junction held 12 bases outside the gene matches. The length of the CDR3 is 14 residues. This sequence joins TRBV18 and TRBJ2-7; 7 bases agree with TRBD1. The sequence was obtained from a man aged 18 to 29 in good health. Some clones in this sample may be carry-over from other donors' samples. The sequenced sample was memory CD4+ T cells from PBMCs. Subset here: CD45RA-negative fraction. The CDR3 spells CASSPLGTETIQYF. CDR3 in DNA: TGTGCCAGCTCACCCCTTGGGACAGAGACTATACAGTACTTC.